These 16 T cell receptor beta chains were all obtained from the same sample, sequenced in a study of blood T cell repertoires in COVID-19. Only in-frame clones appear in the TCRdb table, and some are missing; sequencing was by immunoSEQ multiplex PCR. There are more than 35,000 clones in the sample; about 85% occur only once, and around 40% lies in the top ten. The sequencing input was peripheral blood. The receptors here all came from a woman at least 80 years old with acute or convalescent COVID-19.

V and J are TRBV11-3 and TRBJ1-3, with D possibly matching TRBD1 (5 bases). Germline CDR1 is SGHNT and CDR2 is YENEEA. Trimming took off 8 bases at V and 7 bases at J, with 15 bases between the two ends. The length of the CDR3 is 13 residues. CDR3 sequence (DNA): TGTGCCAGCCAAGCGACAGCGGGGAACACCATATATTTT. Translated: CASQATAGNTIYF.

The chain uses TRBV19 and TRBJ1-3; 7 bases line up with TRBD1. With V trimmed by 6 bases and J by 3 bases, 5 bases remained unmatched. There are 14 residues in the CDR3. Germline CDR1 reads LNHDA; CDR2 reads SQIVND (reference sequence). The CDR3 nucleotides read TGTGCCAGTAGGCGACAGGGAAGTGGAAACACCATATATTTT. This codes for CASRRQGSGNTIYF.

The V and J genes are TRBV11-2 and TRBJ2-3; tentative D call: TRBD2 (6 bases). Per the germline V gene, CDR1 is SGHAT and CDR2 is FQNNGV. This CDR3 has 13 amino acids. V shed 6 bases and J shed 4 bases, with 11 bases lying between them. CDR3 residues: CASRPDYPDTQYF. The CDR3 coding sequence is TGTGCCAGCAGACCGGACTACCCAGATACGCAGTATTTT.

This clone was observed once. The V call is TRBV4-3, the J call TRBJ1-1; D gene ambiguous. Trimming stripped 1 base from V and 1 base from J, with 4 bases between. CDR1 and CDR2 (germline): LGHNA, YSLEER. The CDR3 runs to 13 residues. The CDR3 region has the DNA TGCGCCAGCAGCCAAGGGAGGAACACTGAAGCTTTCTTT. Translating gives CASSQGRNTEAFF.

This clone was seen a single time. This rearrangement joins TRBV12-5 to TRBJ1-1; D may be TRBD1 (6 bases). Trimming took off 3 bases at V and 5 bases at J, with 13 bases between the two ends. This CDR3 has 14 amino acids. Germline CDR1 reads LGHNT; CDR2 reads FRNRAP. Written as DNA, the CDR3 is TGTGCTAGTGGTTTATCGACAGGAGATACTGAAGCTTTCTTT. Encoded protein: CASGLSTGDTEAFF. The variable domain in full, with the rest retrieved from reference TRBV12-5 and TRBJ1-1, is DARVTQTPRHKVTEMGQEVTMRCQPILGHNTVFWYRQTMMQGLELLAYFRNRAPLDDSGMPKDRFSAEMPDATLATLKIQPSEPRDSAVYFCASGLSTGDTEAFFGQGTRLTVV.

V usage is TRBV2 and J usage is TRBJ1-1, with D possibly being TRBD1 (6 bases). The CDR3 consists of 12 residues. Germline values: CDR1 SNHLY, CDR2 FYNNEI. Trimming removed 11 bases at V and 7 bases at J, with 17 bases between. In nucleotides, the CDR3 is TGTGCCTCGACGAGAGGACAGTTTGAAGCTTTCTTT. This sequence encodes CASTRGQFEAFF.

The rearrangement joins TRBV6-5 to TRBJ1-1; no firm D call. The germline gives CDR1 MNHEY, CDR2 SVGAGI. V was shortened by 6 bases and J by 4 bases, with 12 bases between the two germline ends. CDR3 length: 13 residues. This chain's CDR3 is CASRREGFTEAFF. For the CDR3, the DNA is TGTGCCAGCAGGAGGGAGGGATTCACTGAAGCTTTCTTT.

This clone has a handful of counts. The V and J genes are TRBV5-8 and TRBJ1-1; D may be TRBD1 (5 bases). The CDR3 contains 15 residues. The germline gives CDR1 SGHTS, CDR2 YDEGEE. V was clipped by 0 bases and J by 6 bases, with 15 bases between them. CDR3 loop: CASSLGGPAGAEAFF. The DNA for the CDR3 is TGTGCCAGCAGCTTGGGGGGCCCGGCTGGGGCTGAAGCTTTCTTT. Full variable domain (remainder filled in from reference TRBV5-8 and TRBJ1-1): EAGVTQSPTHLIKTRGQQATLRCSPISGHTSVYWYQQALGLGLQFLLWYDEGEERNRGNFPPRFSGRQFPNYSSELNVNALELEDSALYLCASSLGGPAGAEAFFGQGTRLTVV.

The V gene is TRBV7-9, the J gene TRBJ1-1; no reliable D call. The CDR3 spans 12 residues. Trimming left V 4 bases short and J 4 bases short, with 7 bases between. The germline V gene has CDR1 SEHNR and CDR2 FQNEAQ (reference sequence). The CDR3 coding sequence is TGTGCCAGCAGCTCGGCTAGCACTGAAGCTTTCTTT. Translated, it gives CASSSASTEAFF. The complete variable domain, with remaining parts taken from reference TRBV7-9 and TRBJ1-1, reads DTGVSQNPRHKITKRGQNVTFRCDPISEHNRLYWYRQTLGQGPEFLTYFQNEAQLEKSRLLSDRFSAERPKGSFSTLEIQRTEQGDSAMYLCASSSASTEAFFGQGTRLTVV.

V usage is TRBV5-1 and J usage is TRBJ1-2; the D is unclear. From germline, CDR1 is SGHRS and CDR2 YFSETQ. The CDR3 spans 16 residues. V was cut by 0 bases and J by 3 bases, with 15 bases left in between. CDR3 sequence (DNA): TGCGCCAGCAGCTTGGCTTGGCCAGATCGGGACTATGGCTACACCTTC. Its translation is CASSLAWPDRDYGYTF.

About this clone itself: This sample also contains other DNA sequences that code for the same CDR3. The CDR3 reads CASSFTGVGEKLFF. The CDR3 DNA is TGTGCCAGCAGCTTCACAGGGGTCGGAGAAAAACTGTTTTTT. V and J are TRBV7-2 and TRBJ1-4; 7 bases line up with TRBD1. V lost 3 bases and J lost 8; bases outside the gene matches: 6. CDR3 length: 14 residues. Per germline, CDR1 SGHTA and CDR2 FQGNSA.

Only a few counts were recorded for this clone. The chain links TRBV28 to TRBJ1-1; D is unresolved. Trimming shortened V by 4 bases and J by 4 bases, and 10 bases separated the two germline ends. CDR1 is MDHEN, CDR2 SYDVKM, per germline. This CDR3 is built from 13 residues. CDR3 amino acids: CASSSGEVTEAFF. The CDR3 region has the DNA TGTGCCAGCAGTTCCGGGGAGGTCACTGAAGCTTTCTTT.

CDR3 DNA: TGTGCCAGCAGTTACTCCGGTAACAGAAGAGCTTTCTTT. Translating gives CASSYSGNRRAFF. J is TRBJ1-1 and V is TRBV6-2 or TRBV6-3, with unresolved D. Germline CDR1 is MNHEY and CDR2 is SVGEGT. There are 13 residues in the CDR3. Between the trimmed V and J ends, which lost 0 bases and 10 bases, there was a span of 12 bases.

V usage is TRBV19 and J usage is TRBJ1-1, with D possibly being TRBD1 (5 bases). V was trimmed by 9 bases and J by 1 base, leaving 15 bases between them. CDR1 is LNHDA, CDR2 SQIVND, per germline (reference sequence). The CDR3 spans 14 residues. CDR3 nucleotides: TGTGCCAGAAAACCCGGGGGGGGGAACACTGAAGCTTTCTTT. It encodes CARKPGGGNTEAFF. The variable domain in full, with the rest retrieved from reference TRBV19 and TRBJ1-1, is DGGITQSPKYLFRKEGQNVTLSCEQNLNHDAMYWYRQDPGQGLRLIYYSQIVNDFQKGDIAEGYSVSREKKESFPLTVTSAQKNPTAFYLCARKPGGGNTEAFFGQGTRLTVV.

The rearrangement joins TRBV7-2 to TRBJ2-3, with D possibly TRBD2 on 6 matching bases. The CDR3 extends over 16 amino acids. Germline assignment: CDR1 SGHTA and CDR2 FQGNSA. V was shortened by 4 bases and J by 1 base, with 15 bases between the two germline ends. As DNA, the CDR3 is TGTGCCAGCAGCTGGCCCACTAGGAGGGGCACAGATACGCAGTATTTT. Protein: CASSWPTRRGTDTQYF.

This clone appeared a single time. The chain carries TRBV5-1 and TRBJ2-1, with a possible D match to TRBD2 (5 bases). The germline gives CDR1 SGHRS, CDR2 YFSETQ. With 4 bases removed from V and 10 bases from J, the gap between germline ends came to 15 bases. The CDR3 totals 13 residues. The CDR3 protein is CASSPPDGGEQFF. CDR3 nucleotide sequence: TGCGCCAGCAGCCCTCCGGATGGCGGGGAGCAGTTCTTC.